The rows below give T cell receptor beta chains drawn from one sample of a study of T cells after yellow fever vaccination. TCRdb used MiXCR to reprocess the 5' RACE reads, holding one entry per CDR3 protein. This sample yields some 600,000 distinct CDR3 sequences, of which 17% are seen a single time; 17% belongs to the top ten. The material sequenced was PBMCs, taken less than 6 days after the first yellow fever vaccination. The receptors here all came from a man between 18 and 35 years old who received the YFV17D yellow fever vaccine. CDR3s leave out the opening cysteine and the closing phenylalanine or tryptophan. Fields, in order: clone size, V gene, CDR3 protein. Not all rows give a size; the values are once, few, many and, for expanded clones, a class.

abundance: -; v_gene: TRBV5-1; CDR3aa: ASSIGGPEAF
abundance: few; v_gene: TRBV12-3/TRBV12-4; CDR3aa: ASSLGVLAGARLLETQY
abundance: -; v_gene: TRBV5-1; CDR3aa: ASRTLDTGELF
abundance: few; v_gene: TRBV11-1; CDR3aa: ASSSGTGGLPNTGELF
abundance: few; v_gene: TRBV10-3; CDR3aa: AISAGQGPYEQY
abundance: -; v_gene: TRBV6-2/TRBV6-3; CDR3aa: ASRTKTYEQY
abundance: few; v_gene: TRBV6-5; CDR3aa: ASSYSQGGDEQF
abundance: many; v_gene: TRBV5-1; CDR3aa: ASSSIDTGELF
abundance: -; v_gene: TRBV7-9; CDR3aa: ASSLDRAGGEQY
abundance: -; v_gene: TRBV15; CDR3aa: ATRGGNRALTDTQY
abundance: -; v_gene: TRBV6-1; CDR3aa: ASSTSPGTFSD
abundance: many; v_gene: TRBV7-8; CDR3aa: ASSSLGGSQPQH
abundance: few; v_gene: TRBV12-3/TRBV12-4; CDR3aa: ASSTTGGGEKLF
abundance: many; v_gene: TRBV5-1; CDR3aa: ASSFTGSGELF
abundance: -; v_gene: TRBV18; CDR3aa: ASSPRNRGGPDTQY
abundance: -; v_gene: TRBV29-1; CDR3aa: SVDRGTDTQY